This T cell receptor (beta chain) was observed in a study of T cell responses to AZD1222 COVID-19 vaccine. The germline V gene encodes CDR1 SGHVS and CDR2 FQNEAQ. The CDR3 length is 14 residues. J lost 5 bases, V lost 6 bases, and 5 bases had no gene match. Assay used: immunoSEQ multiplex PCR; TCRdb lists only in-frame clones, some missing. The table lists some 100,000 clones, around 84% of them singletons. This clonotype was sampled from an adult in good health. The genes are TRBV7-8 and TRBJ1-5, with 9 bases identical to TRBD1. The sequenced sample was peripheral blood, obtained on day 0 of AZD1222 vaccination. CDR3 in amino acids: CASRDRGRDQPQHF. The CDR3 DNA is TGTGCCAGCAGGGACAGGGGACGCGATCAGCCCCAGCATTTT.